This entry lists 14 T cell receptor beta chains sequenced from one sample in a study of T-cell memory formation after mild COVID-19. TCRdb fed the 5' RACE reads into MiXCR, producing one record per CDR3 protein. Altogether nearly 110,000 distinct CDR3 sequences are present, approximately 15% being singletons, with the ten largest covering about 39%. Sequencing was done on a sample of PBMCs or a T cell subset sorted from them (not recorded which). The receptors here all came from a man younger than 35 who had mild COVID-19 (a few samples of this study predate the infection). Cell type and time point are not known.

The sample holds a few counts of this clonotype. The chain has TRBV19 and TRBJ1-1, with D possibly matching TRBD1 (5 bases). The CDR3 runs 14 residues. V lost 9 bases and J 6 bases, leaving 20 bases between the germline ends. Germline assignment: CDR1 LNHDA and CDR2 SQIVND (reference sequence). The CDR3 DNA sequence: TGTGCCAGCCGGGACCACGCGGGGTGGCCTGAAGCTTTCTTT. Residues: CASRDHAGWPEAFF.

This clonotype appeared a few times. The V gene is TRBV20-1, the J gene TRBJ2-7, with D unresolved. The CDR3 runs to 13 residues. Trimming took off 5 bases at V and 2 bases at J, with 13 bases between the two ends. The germline gives CDR1 DFQATT, CDR2 SNEGSKA (reference sequence). The CDR3 loop reads CSAVPRSTYEQYF. In DNA form, the CDR3 reads TGCAGTGCTGTCCCGAGGTCCACCTACGAGCAGTACTTC.

This clonotype was counted only a few times. The V call is TRBV5-1, the J call TRBJ2-5; 7 nucleotides agree with TRBD2. The CDR3 runs to 14 residues. Trimming removed 3 bases from V and 4 bases from J; junction bases left unmatched: 6. The V gene's germline CDR1 is SGHRS and CDR2 YFSETQ. The CDR3: CASSSGLGLETQYF. The CDR3 region has the DNA TGCGCCAGCAGCTCAGGACTAGGGCTAGAGACCCAGTACTTC.

This clonotype was observed a handful of times. This chain links TRBV4-1 with TRBJ2-7; tentatively, D is TRBD1 or TRBD2 (5 bases each). CDR1 and CDR2 (germline): MGHRA, YSYEKL. The CDR3 has 17 residues. Trimming removed 2 bases at V and 0 bases at J, with 17 bases between. CDR3 nucleotide sequence: TGCGCCAGCAGCCAAAAAAGTGGGTGGGGGAGCTCCTACGAGCAGTACTTC. This translates into CASSQKSGWGSSYEQYF.

This sequence joins TRBV3-1 and TRBJ2-7; D possibly corresponds to TRBD1 (6 bases). This CDR3 contains 13 residues. V shed 10 bases and J shed 0 bases, with 13 bases lying between them. Germline V lookup: CDR1 LGHDT, CDR2 YNNKEL (reference sequence). This CDR3 reads CAIRDTSSYEQYF. CDR3 bases: TGTGCCATCCGGGACACGAGCTCCTACGAGCAGTACTTC.

This chain connects TRBV4-1 to TRBJ1-4; no clear D. V was pared by 1 base and J by 2 bases, with 5 bases between. Germline V lookup: CDR1 MGHRA, CDR2 YSYEKL. The CDR3 covers 14 residues. CDR3 protein: CASSQVTTNEKLFF. CDR3 DNA sequence: TGCGCCAGCAGCCAAGTTACGACTAATGAAAAACTGTTTTTT.

The sample holds a few counts of this clonotype. The CDR3 loop reads CASSYSGGLGETQYF. CDR3 nucleotide sequence: TGTGCCAGCAGTTACTCCGGGGGGCTCGGGGAGACCCAGTACTTC. The chain couples TRBV6-6 to TRBJ2-5, with D tentatively TRBD2 (7 bases). Looked up from germline, CDR1 is MNHNY and CDR2 is SVGAGI (reference sequence). V lost 0 bases and J lost 5, with 13 bases in between. The CDR3 contains 15 residues.

This chain links TRBV7-9 with TRBJ2-3; perhaps TRBD1 as D (6 bases). Germline V gene sequence: CDR1 SEHNR, CDR2 FQNEAQ (reference sequence). The V gene lost 4 bases and the J gene lost 10 bases, with 12 bases spanning the gap. This CDR3 comprises 12 residues. The CDR3 sequence is CASSSGTTAQYF. CDR3 sequence (DNA): TGTGCCAGCAGCTCCGGGACAACGGCGCAGTATTTT.

CDR3 region: CASSSGAGNEQFF. The CDR3 DNA sequence: TGTGCCAGCAGTTCAGGGGCTGGCAATGAGCAGTTCTTC. The chain employs TRBV12-3 or TRBV12-4 and TRBJ2-1; a weak D match, TRBD1 (6 bases). V was cut by 4 bases and J by 6 bases, with 10 bases left in between. This CDR3 has 13 residues.

V and J are TRBV3-1 and TRBJ2-3, with 7 bases fitting TRBD2. Germline V lookup: CDR1 LGHDT, CDR2 YNNKEL (reference sequence). The CDR3 is 17 amino acids. The trim removed 1 base at V and 0 bases at J, leaving 7 bases unmatched. CDR3 sequence reads: CASSQVFAAGSTDTQYF. CDR3 bases: TGTGCCAGCAGCCAAGTGTTTGCAGCGGGGAGCACAGATACGCAGTATTTT.

This clonotype was seen many times. The rearrangement uses TRBV6-5 and TRBJ2-7; D not certain. Trimming shortened V by 2 bases and J by 5 bases, and 13 bases separated the two germline ends. CDR1 and CDR2 from the germline V gene are MNHEY and SVGAGI. The CDR3 is 14 amino acids. CDR3 loop: CASSYLGLGHEQYF. The CDR3 nucleotides are TGTGCCAGCAGTTACCTCGGCTTGGGCCACGAGCAGTACTTC.

This clonotype was observed a few times. The genes are TRBV12-5 and TRBJ1-5; D ambiguous. From germline, CDR1 is LGHNT and CDR2 FRNRAP. V lost 3 bases and J lost 1, with 7 bases in between. The CDR3 sequence is 14 residues long. CDR3 in DNA: TGTGCTAGTGGTTTCGGGGTCAGCAATCAGCCCCAGCATTTT. Translating gives CASGFGVSNQPQHF. Using reference TRBV12-5 and TRBJ1-5 for the parts outside the CDR3, the full variable domain is DARVTQTPRHKVTEMGQEVTMRCQPILGHNTVFWYRQTMMQGLELLAYFRNRAPLDDSGMPKDRFSAEMPDATLATLKIQPSEPRDSAVYFCASGFGVSNQPQHFGDGTRLSIL.

This clonotype was seen a few times. This rearrangement joins TRBV25-1 to TRBJ2-3, with unresolved D. Germline CDR1 MGHDK, CDR2 SYGVNS. The CDR3 totals 15 residues. The V and J ends lost 2 bases and 3 bases respectively, with 12 bases between them. Here the CDR3 DNA reads TGTGCCAGCAGTGAAGCGGACGAGTCAACAGATACGCAGTATTTT. It is translated as CASSEADESTDTQYF. The full variable domain, in which reference TRBV25-1 and TRBJ2-3 provide the parts outside the CDR3, is EADIYQTPRYLVIGTGKKITLECSQTMGHDKMYWYQQDPGMELHLIHYSYGVNSTEKGDLSSESTVSRIRTEHFPLTLESARPSHTSQYLCASSEADESTDTQYFGPGTRLTVL.

The rearrangement links TRBV5-1 to TRBJ2-3; 9 bases are shared with TRBD1. The germline V gene has CDR1 SGHRS and CDR2 YFSETQ. The junction had 6 bases not matched to a gene; V was cut back by 3 bases and J by 1 base. The length of the CDR3 is 16 residues. The CDR3 nucleotides read TGCGCCAGCAGCTGGAACCGGGACAGGGGCACAGATACGCAGTATTTT. This gives the protein CASSWNRDRGTDTQYF. Full variable domain (missing parts from reference TRBV5-1 and TRBJ2-3): KAGVTQTPRYLIKTRGQQVTLSCSPISGHRSVSWYQQTPGQGLQFLFEYFSETQRNKGNFPGRFSGRQFSNSRSEMNVSTLELGDSALYLCASSWNRDRGTDTQYFGPGTRLTVL.